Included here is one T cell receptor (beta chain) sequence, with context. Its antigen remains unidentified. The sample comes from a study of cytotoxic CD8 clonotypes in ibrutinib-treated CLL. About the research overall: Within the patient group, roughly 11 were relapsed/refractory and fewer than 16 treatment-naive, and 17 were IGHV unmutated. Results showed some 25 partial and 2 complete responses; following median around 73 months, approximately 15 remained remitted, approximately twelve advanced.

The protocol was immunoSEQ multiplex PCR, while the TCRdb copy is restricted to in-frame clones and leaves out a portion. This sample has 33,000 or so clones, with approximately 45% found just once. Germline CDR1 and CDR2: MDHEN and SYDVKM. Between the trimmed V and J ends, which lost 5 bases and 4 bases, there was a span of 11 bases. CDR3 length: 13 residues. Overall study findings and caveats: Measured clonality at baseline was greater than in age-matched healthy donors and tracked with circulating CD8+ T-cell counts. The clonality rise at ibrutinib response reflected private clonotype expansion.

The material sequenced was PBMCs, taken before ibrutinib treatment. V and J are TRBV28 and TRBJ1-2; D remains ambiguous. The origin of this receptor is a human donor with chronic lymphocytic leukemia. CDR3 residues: CASSRRKTYGYTF. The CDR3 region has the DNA TGTGCCAGCAGTCGACGAAAGACCTATGGCTACACCTTC.